What follows is one TCR beta chain and its context. CDR3 length: 12 residues. Per the germline V gene, CDR1 is GTSNPN and CDR2 is SVGIG (reference sequence). With 6 bases clipped from V and 5 bases from J, the junction kept 4 bases outside the gene matches. These data come from a study of technical replicates of blood from a handful of donors. Data came from immunoSEQ multiplex PCR; TCRdb stores just in-frame clones and leaves some out. The repertoire includes nearly 80,000 clones, 85% to 95% of them detected once, and about 0.37% sits in the top ten. V is TRBV30 and J is TRBJ2-7; the match to TRBD1 covers 10 bases. This TCR was sampled from a human donor in good health. Sequenced input: T cells isolated from PBMCs. The CDR3 here is CACTGTGDEQYF. The DNA of the CDR3 is TGTGCCTGCACCGGGACAGGGGACGAGCAGTACTTC.